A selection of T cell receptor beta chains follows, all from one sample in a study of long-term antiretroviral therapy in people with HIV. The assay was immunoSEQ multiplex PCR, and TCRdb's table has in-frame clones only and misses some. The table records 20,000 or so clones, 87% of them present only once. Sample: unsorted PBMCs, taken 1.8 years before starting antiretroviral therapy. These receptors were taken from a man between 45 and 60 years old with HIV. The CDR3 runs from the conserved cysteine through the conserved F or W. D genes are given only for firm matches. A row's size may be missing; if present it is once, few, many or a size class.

CASSYPGLSGETQYF TGTGCCAGCAGCTATCCGGGCCTATCGGGAGAGACCCAGTACTTC TRBV5-4 - - TRBJ2-5
CASSRGGAEADTQYF TGTGCCAGCAGCCGGGGCGGAGCGGAGGCAGATACGCAGTATTTT TRBV7-6 - - TRBJ2-3
CASSQRPGTGELFF TGTGCCAGCAGCCAAAGACCGGGGACCGGGGAGCTGTTTTTT TRBV14 - - TRBJ2-2
CSVSGRAGGYEQYF TGCAGCGTCTCCGGCCGGGCGGGGGGATACGAGCAGTACTTC TRBV29-1 TRBD2 once TRBJ2-7
CASSQPYRAAEAFF TGTGCCAGCAGTCAACCTTACAGGGCTGCTGAAGCTTTCTTT TRBV6-1 - - TRBJ1-1
CASSPQVGMNTEAFF TGCGCCAGCAGCCCCCAAGTAGGCATGAACACTGAAGCTTTCTTT TRBV5-1 - - TRBJ1-1
CASSVDPPIIPSGNTIYF TGTGCCAGCAGCGTAGATCCGCCGATTATACCCTCTGGAAACACCATATATTTT TRBV9 - - TRBJ1-3
CSVDGGAGGTLHNEQFF TGCAGCGTTGACGGGGGGGCAGGGGGCACTCTACACAATGAGCAGTTCTTC TRBV29-1 - - TRBJ2-1
CAPRRDSSYEQYF TGTGCCCCACGCAGGGACAGCTCCTACGAGCAGTACTTC TRBV21-1 - once TRBJ2-7
CASSLSTNQETQYF TGCGCCAGCAGCTTATCGACAAACCAAGAGACCCAGTACTTC TRBV5-1 - - TRBJ2-5
CASSLAPGLVLTGELFF TGTGCCAGCAGCTTAGCTCCGGGACTAGTACTCACCGGGGAGCTGTTTTTT TRBV11-3 TRBD2 - TRBJ2-2
CASQQAAGLTTQYF TGTGCCAGCCAGCAGGCAGCCGGATTGACGACGCAGTATTTT TRBV14 - - TRBJ2-3
CASSLGSRETQYF TGTGCCAGCAGCTTAGGTAGTAGGGAGACCCAGTACTTC TRBV7-3 - - TRBJ2-5
CASSEFEVLNTEAFF TGTGCCAGCAGTGAATTTGAAGTGCTGAACACTGAAGCTTTCTTT TRBV2 - - TRBJ1-1
CASSSTSGARNTQYF TGTGCCAGCAGCTCGACTAGCGGGGCGCGTAATACGCAGTATTTT TRBV7-9 TRBD2 - TRBJ2-3
CASSLRGWGEQFF TGTGCCAGCAGCTTGAGGGGCTGGGGTGAGCAGTTCTTC TRBV11-2 - - TRBJ2-1
CATELAGKLETQYF TGTGCCACCGAGTTGGCAGGGAAGTTGGAGACCCAGTACTTC TRBV7-9 - - TRBJ2-5
CASNEWGQGATDTQYF TGTGCCAGCAACGAATGGGGCCAGGGGGCCACAGATACGCAGTATTTT TRBV7-9 TRBD1 - TRBJ2-3
CASSSAVEKLFF TGTGCCAGCAGCTCGGCCGTGGAAAAACTGTTTTTT TRBV7-2 - - TRBJ1-4
CAGGGGATYEQYF TGTGCCGGCGGCGGGGGGGCAACCTACGAGCAGTACTTC TRBV28 TRBD2 - TRBJ2-7
CASSGSAGLRYEQYF TGTGCCAGCAGTGGGTCCGCAGGGTTGAGGTACGAGCAGTACTTC TRBV6-1 - - TRBJ2-7
CASSQDKRTRRFYEQYF TGTGCCAGCAGCCAAGATAAGCGGACTAGGAGGTTCTACGAGCAGTACTTC TRBV14 TRBD2 - TRBJ2-7
CASSANRDTEAFF TGTGCCAGCAGCGCAAACAGGGATACTGAAGCTTTCTTT TRBV11-3 - - TRBJ1-1
CASSARPTRGYGYTF TGTGCCAGCAGCGCCCGTCCGACCCGGGGCTATGGCTACACCTTC TRBV9 - - TRBJ1-2
CASSFTGESLGYTF TGCGCCAGCAGCTTTACAGGGGAGTCCCTTGGCTACACCTTC TRBV5-1 TRBD1 - TRBJ1-2
CASSLGAPPDSYGYTF TGTGCCAGCAGCTTAGGGGCCCCTCCTGATTCCTATGGCTACACCTTC TRBV5-4 - - TRBJ1-2
CASSLSFGTHGSGNTIYF TGTGCCAGCAGCTTAAGCTTTGGGACCCACGGCTCTGGAAACACCATATATTTT TRBV7-9 - once TRBJ1-3
CASSLALVPTGELFF TGTGCCAGCAGCTTAGCGCTAGTACCCACCGGGGAGCTGTTTTTT TRBV7-9 - - TRBJ2-2
CASSILPDYGYTF TGTGCCAGTAGTATTCTGCCGGACTATGGCTACACCTTC TRBV19 - - TRBJ1-2
CATGRGDSYNEQFF TGCGCCACAGGCAGGGGGGACAGTTACAATGAGCAGTTCTTC TRBV5-1 - - TRBJ2-1
CASSIDREAEAFF TGTGCCAGTAGTATAGACAGGGAAGCTGAAGCTTTCTTT TRBV19 - - TRBJ1-1
CASSILDRATDTQYF TGTGCCAGTAGTATTTTGGACAGGGCTACAGATACGCAGTATTTT TRBV19 TRBD1 few TRBJ2-3
CASSPRGTGVGNTEAFF TGTGCCAGCTCACCTCGAGGGACAGGGGTCGGGAACACTGAAGCTTTCTTT TRBV18 TRBD1 - TRBJ1-1
CASRDSTTNEKLFF TGTGCCAGCAGAGACTCAACAACTAATGAAAAACTGTTTTTT TRBV28 - - TRBJ1-4
CASGLVINHEQYF TGTGCTAGTGGTTTGGTTATCAACCACGAGCAGTACTTC TRBV12-5 - - TRBJ2-7
CASSRATGFNSPLHF TGTGCCAGCAGCCGGGCCACAGGGTTTAATTCACCCCTCCACTTT TRBV6-5 - - TRBJ1-6
CASSDGGQTYEQYF TGTGCCAGCAGCGACGGAGGACAGACCTACGAGCAGTACTTC TRBV7-6 - few TRBJ2-7
CASSEISRWGPTYEQYF TGTGCCAGCAGTGAAATTTCTCGGTGGGGGCCGACCTACGAGCAGTACTTC TRBV2 - - TRBJ2-7
CASSLGSGRAREQYF TGTGCCAGCAGCTTGGGTAGCGGGAGGGCGCGGGAGCAGTACTTC TRBV11-2 TRBD2 - TRBJ2-7
CASSSTSGTKDPYEQYF TGTGCCAGCAGTTCCACATCCGGGACGAAGGACCCCTACGAGCAGTACTTC TRBV28 - once TRBJ2-7
CASSARVPYEQYF TGTGCCAGCAGTGCGCGGGTACCCTACGAGCAGTACTTC TRBV2 - - TRBJ2-7
CASSGDRVPDTQYF TGTGCCAGCAGTGGAGACAGGGTCCCAGATACGCAGTATTTT TRBV2 TRBD1 - TRBJ2-3
CASSQAHRAGELFF TGTGCCAGCAGCCAGGCCCACCGAGCCGGGGAGCTGTTTTTT TRBV4-2 - - TRBJ2-2
CASSLGRFSVLYSNQPQHF TGTGCCAGCAGCTTGGGACGGTTCTCGGTACTATATAGCAATCAGCCCCAGCATTTT TRBV5-8 - - TRBJ1-5
CASSDSQTSGGGTDTQYF TGTGCCAGCAGTGACTCCCAGACTAGCGGGGGGGGCACAGATACGCAGTATTTT TRBV6-4 TRBD2 once TRBJ2-3
CASSLGDLNTEAFF TGTGCCAGCAGCTTAGGGGATTTGAACACTGAAGCTTTCTTT TRBV5-6 - once TRBJ1-1
CASTDRDYGYTF TGTGCCAGCACGGACAGGGACTATGGCTACACCTTC TRBV2 TRBD1 - TRBJ1-2
CASSLGAGTGELFF TGTGCCAGCAGCTTAGGAGCGGGGACCGGGGAGCTGTTTTTT TRBV7-2 TRBD2 - TRBJ2-2
CASLPGGSGDTQYF TGTGCCAGCCTCCCAGGAGGGTCGGGAGATACGCAGTATTTT TRBV7-8 - - TRBJ2-3
CASRGTGGYGYTF TGTGCCAGCAGGGGAACAGGGGGCTATGGCTACACCTTC TRBV2 TRBD1 - TRBJ1-2
CASSFGGRAPDTQYF TGCGCCAGCAGCTTTGGCGGGAGGGCCCCAGATACGCAGTATTTT TRBV5-1 TRBD2 - TRBJ2-3
CASSSSGGLTYEQYF TGTGCCAGCAGCTCGAGCGGGGGCCTGACCTACGAGCAGTACTTC TRBV9 TRBD2 few TRBJ2-7
CAIRGQEITDTQYF TGTGCCATCAGAGGACAGGAAATTACAGATACGCAGTATTTT TRBV10-3 TRBD1 - TRBJ2-3